This TCR beta chain originates from a study of cytomegalovirus exposure and HLA in healthy donors. Findings of the study overall: A prior analysis recorded that most TCR beta V segments were productive about 87% or about 30% of the time. A reported reduction in N-insertions relative to the roughly 710-donor mean was seen in an Asian-associated ancestry cluster in a later analysis. Listed as cytomegalovirus-associated were approximately 160 TCR beta chains.

PCR employed 60 Vbeta and 13 Jbeta primers. TCRdb's copy holds only in-frame clones and misses some; the assay was immunoSEQ multiplex PCR. The sample consists of about 230,000 clones, 70% to 90% of them appearing once. V lost 0 bases and J lost 0, with 8 bases in between. From germline, CDR1 is SGHVS and CDR2 FQNEAQ. The CDR3 consists of 15 residues. Details on this clone: Its antigen is unknown.

The receptor comes from a human donor in good health. The sequenced sample consisted of PBMCs. The chain carries TRBV7-8 and TRBJ1-1; D may be TRBD1 (6 bases). CDR3 coding DNA: TGTGCCAGCAGCTTAGCGCAGGGGCTGAACACTGAAGCTTTCTTT. Translated, it gives CASSLAQGLNTEAFF.